This is a list of T cell receptor beta chains from one sample in a study of cytomegalovirus exposure and HLA in healthy donors. Data came from immunoSEQ multiplex PCR; TCRdb stores just in-frame clones and leaves some out. In the table there are some 150,000 clones, approximately 90% of which are singletons. Sequenced input: PBMCs. The receptors were gathered from a woman under 40 in good health and CMV-seronegative. The CDR3 runs from the conserved cysteine through the conserved F or W. A D gene is named only where the DNA matches it firmly. Clone size is shown for a subset of rows, as once, few, many or a class of expanded clone.

j_gene | v_gene | abundance | d_gene | CDR3nt | CDR3aa
TRBJ1-1 | TRBV30 | . | . | TGTGCCTGGAGTGGCAGGGTAGGGCACACTGAAGCTTTCTTT | CAWSGRVGHTEAFF
TRBJ1-2 | TRBV6-6 | . | TRBD1 | TGTGCCAGCAGTTACTCGGGGACAGGGGGGAGCGGCTACACCTTC | CASSYSGTGGSGYTF
TRBJ2-7 | TRBV28 | . | . | TGTGCCAGCAGTCAGGGTCCCTACGAGCAGTACTTC | CASSQGPYEQYF
TRBJ2-4 | TRBV19 | . | . | TGTGCCAGTAGTACAGAAAACATTCTAGCCAAAAACATTCAGTACTTC | CASSTENILAKNIQYF
TRBJ2-5 | TRBV6-1 | . | TRBD2 | TGTGCCAGCAATAGCGGGGGGGCCGGGGAGACCCAGTACTTC | CASNSGGAGETQYF
TRBJ1-6 | TRBV2 | . | . | TGTGCCAGCAGTGACAGAATCTCCTATAATTCACCCCTCCACTTT | CASSDRISYNSPLHF
TRBJ2-7 | TRBV4-1 | . | . | TGCGCCAGCAGCCAAGATAGGGGCAGGCTGCCCTACGAGCAGTACTTC | CASSQDRGRLPYEQYF
TRBJ1-2 | TRBV19 | . | . | TGTGCCAGTAGTATAGGGCCCGTCTATGGCTACACCTTC | CASSIGPVYGYTF
TRBJ2-7 | TRBV11-2 | . | . | TGTGCCAGCAGCTTAGGGAGAACCTACGAGCAGTACTTC | CASSLGRTYEQYF
TRBJ2-1 | TRBV6-1 | . | TRBD1 | TGTGCCAGCAGTGAAGGGACAGGGAGCGTCAAGGTGTTCTTC | CASSEGTGSVKVFF
TRBJ2-5 | TRBV7-8 | . | TRBD2 | TGTGCCAGCAGCATAACTAGCGGGGGGACCGGGGAGACCCAGTACTTC | CASSITSGGTGETQYF
TRBJ1-4 | TRBV6-5 | few | . | TGTGCCAGCAGTTACGATCCACAGGGTTCTCTAGAACTGTTTTTT | CASSYDPQGSLELFF
TRBJ1-3 | TRBV30 | once | . | TGTGCCCTCCTCGCTTCGTTAACTGTAACTGGAAACACCATATATTTT | CALLASLTVTGNTIYF
TRBJ2-7 | TRBV6-5 | . | . | TGTGCCAGCAGTTCTATCTACGAGCAGTACTTC | CASSSIYEQYF
TRBJ2-2 | TRBV11-1 | . | . | TGTGCCAGCAGCTTACGCGGGCTGAACACCGGGGAGCTGTTTTTT | CASSLRGLNTGELFF
TRBJ1-2 | TRBV6-6 | . | . | TGTGCCAGCTTAAATCACAGGGTGAGGAATGGCTACACCTTC | CASLNHRVRNGYTF